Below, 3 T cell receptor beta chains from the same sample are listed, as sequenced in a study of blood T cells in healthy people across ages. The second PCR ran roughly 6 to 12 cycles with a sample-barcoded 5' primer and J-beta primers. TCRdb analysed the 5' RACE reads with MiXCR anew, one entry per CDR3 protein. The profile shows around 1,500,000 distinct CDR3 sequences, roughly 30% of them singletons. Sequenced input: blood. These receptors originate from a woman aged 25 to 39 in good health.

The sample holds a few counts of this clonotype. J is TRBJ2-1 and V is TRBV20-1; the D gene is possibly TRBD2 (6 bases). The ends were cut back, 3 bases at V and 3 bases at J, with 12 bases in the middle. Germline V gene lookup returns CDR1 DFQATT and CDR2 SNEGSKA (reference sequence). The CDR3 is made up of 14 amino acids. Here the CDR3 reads CSASSPDYYNEQFF. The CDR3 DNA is TGCAGTGCTAGCAGCCCGGACTACTACAATGAGCAGTTCTTC.

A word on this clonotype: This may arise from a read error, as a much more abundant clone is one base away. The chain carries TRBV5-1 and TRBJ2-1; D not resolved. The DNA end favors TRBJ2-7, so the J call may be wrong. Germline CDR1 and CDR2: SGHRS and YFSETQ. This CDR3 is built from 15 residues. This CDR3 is CASSLEGISYNEQYF. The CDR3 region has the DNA TGCGCCAGCAGCTTGGAAGGGATTTCCTACAATGAGCAGTACTTC.

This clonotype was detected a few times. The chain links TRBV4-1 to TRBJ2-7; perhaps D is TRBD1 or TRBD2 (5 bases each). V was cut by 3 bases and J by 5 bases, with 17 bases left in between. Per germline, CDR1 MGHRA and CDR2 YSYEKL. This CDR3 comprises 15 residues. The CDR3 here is CASSQGLSGLDEQYF. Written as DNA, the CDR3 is TGCGCCAGCAGCCAGGGCCTTTCGGGGCTAGACGAGCAGTACTTC.